The 24 T cell receptor beta chains reported below all come from one sample, sequenced in a study of cytomegalovirus exposure and HLA in healthy donors. This PCR relied on a set of 60 Vbeta primers and 13 Jbeta primers. Using immunoSEQ multiplex PCR, the repertoire was profiled, and TCRdb retains in-frame clones only, with some absent. The sample totals about 160,000 clones. The material sequenced was PBMCs. Receptor source: a woman aged 60-75 years in good health and CMV-seronegative.

This chain links TRBV4-1 with TRBJ2-2; TRBD1 agrees at 10 bases. V trimming: 4 bases; J trimming: 6 bases; junction bases outside the gene matches: 2. The CDR3 is 14 residues long. Germline CDR1 is MGHRA and CDR2 is YSYEKL. The CDR3 DNA sequence: TGCGCCAGCAGCCTCGGACAGGGGGCCGGGGAGCTGTTTTTT. Protein product: CASSLGQGAGELFF.

The chain combines TRBV11-2 with TRBJ1-2; 7 bases are a match to TRBD1. This CDR3 region has 13 residues. Germline lookup yields CDR1 SGHAT and CDR2 FQNNGV. The V and J ends lost 5 bases and 2 bases, in that order; junction bases with no gene match: 2. The CDR3 DNA reads as TGTGCCAGCAGCCAGGGACAGAACTATGGCTACACCTTC. This translates into CASSQGQNYGYTF.

The chain is built from TRBV4-2 and TRBJ2-3, with 13 bases that match TRBD2. The CDR3 sequence is 16 residues long. The germline gives CDR1 LGHNA, CDR2 YNFKEQ. V was pared by 2 bases and J by 5 bases, with 4 bases of the junction left unmatched. CDR3 coding DNA: TGTGCCAGCAGCCAAACTAGCGGGGGGGCTGAAGATACGCAGTATTTT. Translation: CASSQTSGGAEDTQYF.

The chain combines TRBV7-2 with TRBJ2-7, with no clear D. CDR1 SGHTA and CDR2 FQGNSA come from the germline V gene. This CDR3 spans 12 amino acids. Deletions cut 3 bases from V and 4 bases from J, with 7 bases between. The CDR3 spells CASSFSSYEQYF. As DNA, the CDR3 is TGTGCCAGCAGCTTTTCCAGTTACGAGCAGTACTTC.

The J gene is TRBJ1-1, the V gene TRBV7-9; no clear D. V gave up 2 bases and J gave up 6 bases, with 13 bases separating them. The germline V gene encodes CDR1 SEHNR and CDR2 FQNEAQ (reference sequence). The CDR3 contains 14 residues. This CDR3 reads CASSLLGRTSEAFF. The CDR3 nucleotides read TGTGCCAGCAGCTTACTTGGGAGGACGTCTGAAGCTTTCTTT.

A note on this clone: Other nucleotide sequences from this sample produce the same CDR3. The V call is TRBV7-2, the J call TRBJ2-1, with D maybe TRBD1 (6 bases). Per germline, CDR1 SGHTA and CDR2 FQGNSA. Trimming left V 3 bases short and J 5 bases short, with 8 bases between. The CDR3 runs to 13 residues. CDR3 DNA sequence: TGTGCCAGCAGCTTTAACAGGGACAATGAGCAGTTCTTC. Protein sequence: CASSFNRDNEQFF.

With regard to this clone: Other DNA sequences in the same sample also yield this CDR3. J is TRBJ2-1 and V is TRBV5-1, with TRBD2 matching over 9 bases. This CDR3 spans 15 amino acids. With 3 bases clipped from V and 4 bases from J, the junction kept 5 bases outside the gene matches. CDR1 is SGHRS, CDR2 YFSETQ, per germline. The CDR3 DNA reads as TGCGCCAGCAGCTCCGGGACTAGCAGATACAATGAGCAGTTCTTC. This codes for CASSSGTSRYNEQFF.

The J gene is TRBJ1-1, the V gene TRBV29-1; D uncertain. The CDR3 length is 12 residues. Germline CDR1 reads SQVTM; CDR2 reads ANQGSEA. V was trimmed by 8 bases and J by 4 bases, leaving 14 bases between them. CDR3 region: CSIIQASTEAFF. As DNA, the CDR3 is TGCAGCATTATCCAGGCGAGCACTGAAGCTTTCTTT.

This chain connects TRBV2 to TRBJ1-2; no clear D gene. The V end lost 3 bases, the J end lost 6 bases, and 11 bases lay between the germline ends. Germline CDR1 SNHLY, CDR2 FYNNEI. The CDR3 extends over 13 amino acids. CDR3 nucleotides: TGTGCCAGCAGTGACGGAGTTTACGATGGCTACACCTTC. This sequence encodes CASSDGVYDGYTF.

The V call is TRBV28, the J call TRBJ2-1, with 8 bases identical to TRBD2. CDR1 is MDHEN and CDR2 is SYDVKM in the germline V gene. Trimming cost V 4 bases and J 7 bases; bases outside gene matches: 9. This CDR3 contains 15 residues. DNA for the CDR3: TGTGCCAGCAGTTGGTCCGGGACTAGTAGGAATGAGCAGTTCTTC. It codes for CASSWSGTSRNEQFF.

The V call is TRBV11-3, the J call TRBJ2-2; a weak D match, TRBD1 (5 bases). CDR3 size: 15 residues. Germline V gene lookup returns CDR1 SGHNT and CDR2 YENEEA. The V end lost 1 base, the J end lost 0 bases, and 6 bases lay between the germline ends. CDR3 bases: TGTGCCAGCAGCTTAGCAGGGACGAACACCGGGGAGCTGTTTTTT. Encoded protein: CASSLAGTNTGELFF.

The chain couples TRBV2 to TRBJ2-7, with D perhaps TRBD2 (6 bases). The germline V gene encodes CDR1 SNHLY and CDR2 FYNNEI. The CDR3 is 14 residues long. The V and J ends lost 7 bases and 0 bases respectively, with 13 bases between them. The CDR3 protein is CASTSGEISYEQYF. The CDR3, as DNA: TGTGCCAGCACTTCGGGAGAGATCTCCTACGAGCAGTACTTC.

The rearrangement uses TRBV25-1 and TRBJ1-5, with D tentatively TRBD1 (6 bases). The germline V gene encodes CDR1 MGHDK and CDR2 SYGVNS. V dropped 4 bases and J dropped 4 bases, with 20 bases sitting between them. The CDR3 consists of 17 residues. The DNA of the CDR3 is TGTGCCAGCAGTGGGGACACTTCACGCCACTTAAATCAGCCCCAGCATTTT. Its protein is CASSGDTSRHLNQPQHF.

The chain joins TRBV4-2 to TRBJ1-2; TRBD1 matches 7 bases. The CDR3 extends over 15 amino acids. Per germline, CDR1 LGHNA and CDR2 YNFKEQ. V was clipped by 1 base and J by 6 bases; unmatched bases: 8. Written as DNA, the CDR3 is TGTGCCAGCAGCCAAGGCCCAGGGGGAACGGATGGCTACACCTTC. Its translation: CASSQGPGGTDGYTF.

The genes are TRBV18 and TRBJ1-1, with a weak D call TRBD1 (5 bases). The germline V and J ends were trimmed by 1 base and 8 bases, with 14 bases remaining between them. Germline V gives CDR1 KGHSH, CDR2 LQKENI. The CDR3 totals 14 residues. CDR3 sequence: CASSPRGGKPEAFF. The CDR3 DNA reads as TGTGCCAGCTCACCACGGGGGGGGAAACCGGAAGCTTTCTTT.

CDR3 nucleotide sequence: TGCGCCAGCAGCACGGACAGGCCGCTCGCTGAAGCTTTCTTT. This encodes CASSTDRPLAEAFF. J is TRBJ1-1 and V is TRBV10-2; 7 nucleotides line up with TRBD1. From germline, CDR1 is WSHSY and CDR2 SAAADI. The J segment lost 6 bases and the V segment lost 6 bases, leaving 10 bases of the junction unmatched. This CDR3 is built from 14 residues.

The J gene is TRBJ1-6, the V gene TRBV5-6; the match to TRBD1 covers 7 bases. Germline assignment: CDR1 SGHDT and CDR2 YYEEEE. This CDR3 contains 14 residues. J was trimmed by 4 bases and V by 8 bases; bases with no gene match: 6. The CDR3 DNA sequence: TGTGCCAGTACCCCGGGACAGTATAATTCACCCCTCCACTTT. This gives the protein CASTPGQYNSPLHF.

The chain has TRBV7-2 and TRBJ2-1; D remains unclear. The CDR3 loop spans 17 amino acids. Trimming shortened V by 2 bases and J by 0 bases, and 14 bases separated the two germline ends. CDR1 is SGHTA and CDR2 is FQGNSA in the germline V gene. This chain's CDR3 is CASSLLYSRSSYNEQFF. CDR3 DNA sequence: TGTGCCAGCAGCTTACTGTACTCGAGAAGCTCCTACAATGAGCAGTTCTTC.

This chain uses TRBV5-1 with TRBJ1-3, with D unclear. Trimming took off 2 bases at V and 1 base at J, with 4 bases between the two ends. Looked up from germline, CDR1 is SGHRS and CDR2 is YFSETQ. The CDR3 is made up of 13 amino acids. In nucleotides, the CDR3 is TGCGCCAGCAGCTTCTTATCTGGAAACACCATATATTTT. Translation gives CASSFLSGNTIYF.

The J gene is TRBJ1-3, the V gene TRBV11-3; D call uncertain. The CDR3 consists of 14 residues. V dropped 4 bases and J dropped 0 bases, with 7 bases sitting between them. Looked up from germline, CDR1 is SGHNT and CDR2 is YENEEA. CDR3 loop: CASSSGGSGNTIYF. DNA of the CDR3: TGTGCCAGCAGCTCAGGAGGCTCTGGAAACACCATATATTTT.

This rearrangement joins TRBV29-1 to TRBJ2-2, with D unclear. The V and J ends lost 7 bases and 3 bases respectively, with 12 bases between them. CDR1 SQVTM and CDR2 ANQGSEA come from the germline V gene. The CDR3 is 13 residues long. CDR3 protein: CSAEGSYTGELFF. For the CDR3, the DNA is TGCAGCGCAGAAGGTAGCTACACCGGGGAGCTGTTTTTT.

This rearrangement joins TRBV5-1 to TRBJ2-1, with TRBD2 matching 8 bases. The CDR3 extends over 14 amino acids. CDR1 and CDR2 (germline): SGHRS, YFSETQ. V shed 4 bases and J 6 bases; nucleotides not matched to a gene: 6. The CDR3 nucleotides are TGCGCCAGCAGCCCCGAAGGGACTAGCAATGAGCAGTTCTTC. This gives the protein CASSPEGTSNEQFF.

About this clone: The sample has other DNA sequences that encode this CDR3 too. The chain employs TRBV5-4 and TRBJ2-7, with a tentative D call TRBD2 (7 bases). This CDR3 is built from 14 residues. The germline V gene encodes CDR1 SGHNT and CDR2 YYREEE (reference sequence). Trimming removed 4 bases from V and 1 base from J, with 12 bases in between. CDR3 sequence reads: CASSGGGTSYEQYF. For the CDR3, the DNA is TGTGCCAGCAGCGGGGGGGGGACATCCTACGAGCAGTACTTC.

The rearrangement links TRBV5-6 to TRBJ2-7, with 7 bases identical to TRBD2. CDR3 size: 17 residues. Trimming removed 0 bases from V and 1 base from J; junction bases left unmatched: 10. Germline CDR1 is SGHDT and CDR2 is YYEEEE. The CDR3 DNA reads TGTGCCAGCAGCTTGGGTTTTAGTACGCGGGAGTCCTACGAGCAGTACTTC. Amino acids: CASSLGFSTRESYEQYF.